This T cell receptor (beta chain) appears in the sequencing data of a study of CD8 T cells in ankylosing spondylitis. MiXCR, run by TCRdb on the 5' RACE reads, gives a single entry per CDR3 protein. The table records roughly 150,000 distinct CDR3 sequences, roughly a third of them present only once. The clonotype originates from a male donor with ankylosing spondylitis. The sequenced sample was synovial fluid, either unsorted or a sorted T cell fraction (not recorded which).

The CDR3 nucleotides read TGCAGTGCTTCATTCAGCGGGAGGGGTTCCTACAATGAGCAGTTCTTC. Translation: CSASFSGRGSYNEQFF. The chain is built from TRBV20-1 and TRBJ2-1; TRBD2 agrees at 10 bases. In germline, CDR1 is DFQATT, CDR2 SNEGSKA (reference sequence). The CDR3 covers 16 residues. Trimming removed 5 bases from V and 1 base from J; junction bases left unmatched: 8.